Listed here are 24 T cell receptor beta chains from one sample, sequenced in a study of Ad26.COV2.S vaccination and SARS-CoV-2 variants. Described treatment: around 19 received Ad26.COV2.S at low or high dose, single or two shots; several received placebo; per-sample allocation not given. Day 63 following the first vaccine or placebo injection was when the samples were taken. Clones were read by immunoSEQ multiplex PCR, and TCRdb kept only the in-frame ones, dropping some. The sample holds hundreds of thousands of clones; roughly 90% are singletons and the top ten take more than 1.5%. Here the sequenced sample was peripheral blood, taken in a trial of Ad26.COV2.S vaccine versus placebo. The receptors here all came from a person between 18 and 59 years old who received the Ad26.COV2.S COVID-19 vaccine or a placebo.

This clone was detected once. The V and J genes are TRBV10-2 and TRBJ1-3; D remains unclear. The CDR3 contains 16 residues. Germline V gives CDR1 WSHSY, CDR2 SAAADI. The V end was cut by 6 bases, the J end by 0 bases, with 15 bases between. The CDR3 protein is CASRNALWDSGNTIYF. In nucleotides, the CDR3 is TGCGCCAGCAGGAACGCCCTATGGGACTCTGGAAACACCATATATTTT.

This chain links TRBV6-6 with TRBJ2-7, with D maybe TRBD1 (6 bases). This CDR3 is built from 12 residues. The V gene's germline CDR1 is MNHNY and CDR2 SVGAGI (reference sequence). V was clipped by 4 bases and J by 9 bases, with 13 bases between them. The CDR3 spells CASSSRQAPQYF. The CDR3 DNA reads TGTGCCAGCAGTTCTAGACAGGCCCCGCAGTACTTC.

This clone appeared a few times. The chain carries TRBV15 and TRBJ1-6; D possibly corresponds to TRBD1 (6 bases). Germline V lookup: CDR1 LNHNV, CDR2 YYDKDF (reference sequence). This CDR3 is built from 16 residues. Trimming left V 5 bases short and J 7 bases short, with 18 bases between. For the CDR3, the DNA is TGTGCCACCAGCGGACCCGGAAGAGACAGGAATTCACCCCTCCACTTT. Its protein product is CATSGPGRDRNSPLHF. The complete variable domain, with remaining parts taken from reference TRBV15 and TRBJ1-6, reads DAMVIQNPRYQVTQFGKPVTLSCSQTLNHNVMYWYQQKSSQAPKLLFHYYDKDFNNEADTPDNFQSRRPNTSFCFLDIRSPGLGDTAMYLCATSGPGRDRNSPLHFGNGTRLTVT.

The chain employs TRBV3-1 (or the pseudogene TRBV3-2) and TRBJ2-3, with D perhaps matching TRBD1 or TRBD2 (5 bases each). The CDR3 loop spans 16 amino acids. The V and J ends lost 7 bases and 1 base respectively, with 18 bases between them. Germline V CDR1 and CDR2: LGHDT, YNNKEL (reference sequence). In DNA, the CDR3 is TGTGCCAGCACCCCCAGAGGGGCAGGACGCACAGATACGCAGTATTTT. It codes for CASTPRGAGRTDTQYF.

The rearrangement joins TRBV10-1 to TRBJ2-5; weak D call: TRBD2 (5 bases). This CDR3 contains 14 residues. With 6 bases removed from V and 3 bases from J, the gap between germline ends came to 14 bases. Germline V gives CDR1 WNHNN, CDR2 SYGVQD (reference sequence). CDR3 loop: CASSLGWGEETQYF. Written as DNA, the CDR3 is TGCGCCAGCAGCCTCGGTTGGGGAGAAGAGACCCAGTACTTC.

This clone was counted a few times. Relative to the germline gene, one junction end is altered; a read error may explain this. The chain recombines TRBV5-1 with TRBJ1-2; maybe TRBD1 (5 bases). Germline V gene lookup returns CDR1 SGHRS and CDR2 YFSETQ. This CDR3 comprises 14 residues. CDR3 amino acids: CASTLGGTVYGYTF. CDR3 bases: TGCGCCAGCACCTTGGGTGGGACGGTATATGGCTACACCTTC.

The chain has TRBV5-8 and TRBJ2-5; D is undetermined. Looked up from germline, CDR1 is SGHTS and CDR2 is YDEGEE. The CDR3 covers 14 residues. Trimming left V 0 bases short and J 5 bases short, with 11 bases between. As DNA, the CDR3 is TGTGCCAGCAGCTTGGTACTGGGGTTGGAGACCCAGTACTTC. Translation: CASSLVLGLETQYF.

The chain has TRBV15 and TRBJ2-5; perhaps TRBD2 as D (6 bases). This CDR3 is 16 amino acids long. Germline V gives CDR1 LNHNV, CDR2 YYDKDF (reference sequence). V gave up 1 base and J gave up 2 bases, with 14 bases separating them. The DNA for the CDR3 is TGTGCCACCAGCAGAGTTGCGGGGAGACTACAAGAGACCCAGTACTTC. Protein product: CATSRVAGRLQETQYF.

This clone is a singleton in its sample. The chain uses TRBV18 and TRBJ1-2; 7 bases align to TRBD1. CDR1 and CDR2 (germline): KGHSH, LQKENI. V dropped 1 base and J dropped 4; count of bases not matched to a gene: 12. CDR3 size: 17 residues. CDR3 loop: CASSPLGQHHSFYGYTF. For the CDR3, the DNA is TGTGCCAGCTCACCACTGGGACAGCATCACTCCTTCTATGGCTACACCTTC.

This chain links TRBV3-1 (or the pseudogene TRBV3-2) with TRBJ1-6; a weak D match, TRBD1 (6 bases). Trimming left V 4 bases short and J 2 bases short, with 15 bases between. This CDR3 contains 17 residues. Germline V gene lookup returns CDR1 LGHDT and CDR2 YNNKEL (reference sequence). CDR3 DNA: TGTGCCAGCAGCCCTGGACAGATTATCACCTATAATTCACCCCTCCACTTT. This sequence encodes CASSPGQIITYNSPLHF.

This sequence joins TRBV5-1 and TRBJ1-3; D is ambiguous. The germline V gene encodes CDR1 SGHRS and CDR2 YFSETQ. The CDR3 contains 16 residues. V was clipped by 4 bases and J by 0 bases, with 14 bases between them. The CDR3 sequence: CASSPGTIRSGNTIYF. CDR3 in DNA: TGCGCCAGCAGCCCAGGTACAATCCGCTCTGGAAACACCATATATTTT. The full variable domain, completed using reference TRBV5-1 and TRBJ1-3, is KAGVTQTPRYLIKTRGQQVTLSCSPISGHRSVSWYQQTPGQGLQFLFEYFSETQRNKGNFPGRFSGRQFSNSRSEMNVSTLELGDSALYLCASSPGTIRSGNTIYFGEGSWLTVV.

V gene TRBV7-2 combines with J gene TRBJ2-2; 11 positions agree with TRBD2. The CDR3 runs to 15 residues. V dropped 3 bases and J dropped 6; count of bases not matched to a gene: 3. Germline V gene data show CDR1 as SGHTA and CDR2 as FQGNSA. CDR3 nucleotide sequence: TGTGCCAGCAGCTTCGCTAGCGGGGGGCCCGGGGAGCTGTTTTTT. Translating it yields CASSFASGGPGELFF.

V is TRBV5-1 and J is TRBJ1-6; tentative D call: TRBD1 (5 bases). Trimming stripped 0 bases from V and 9 bases from J, with 7 bases between. The CDR3 loop spans 13 amino acids. The V gene's germline CDR1 is SGHRS and CDR2 YFSETQ. The CDR3 DNA reads as TGCGCCAGCAGCTTGGGAAGGGGTTCACCCCTCCACTTT. This gives the protein CASSLGRGSPLHF.

The chain recombines TRBV4-3 with TRBJ2-1; D is perhaps TRBD2 (5 bases). This CDR3 is built from 15 residues. Trimming left V 4 bases short and J 6 bases short, with 16 bases between. In germline, CDR1 is LGHNA, CDR2 YSLEER. CDR3 residues: CASSPSGSRVNEQFF. The CDR3 DNA follows: TGCGCCAGCAGCCCTTCCGGATCGAGGGTCAATGAGCAGTTCTTC.

The V gene is TRBV10-1, the J gene TRBJ1-5; D is ambiguous. V was clipped by 3 bases and J by 3 bases, with 6 bases between them. Germline loops: CDR1 WNHNN, CDR2 SYGVQD (reference sequence). This CDR3 is built from 13 residues. For the CDR3, the DNA is TGCGCCAGCAGTGATGGAGACAATCAGCCCCAGCATTTT. Its protein product is CASSDGDNQPQHF.

This sequence joins TRBV2 and TRBJ2-6, with D unresolved. The germline gives CDR1 SNHLY, CDR2 FYNNEI. The V and J ends lost 3 bases and 0 bases respectively, with 12 bases between them. This CDR3 is 17 amino acids long. The CDR3 reads CASSDPGLASGANVLTF. CDR3 coding DNA: TGTGCCAGCAGTGATCCGGGCTTGGCCTCTGGGGCCAACGTCCTGACTTTC.

The chain joins TRBV30 to TRBJ1-4; D uncertain. The CDR3 is 14 residues long. Germline loops: CDR1 GTSNPN, CDR2 SVGIG (reference sequence). Trimming took 2 bases from V and 7 from J, leaving 14 bases between them. The CDR3 DNA reads as TGTGCCTGGAGTAACCTAGGAGGGAGTGAAAAACTGTTTTTT. This translates into CAWSNLGGSEKLFF.

The chain uses TRBV18 and TRBJ1-1, with 11 bases aligning to TRBD1. V lost 3 bases and J lost 3; bases outside the gene matches: 3. The CDR3 is 15 amino acids. Germline V gene data show CDR1 as KGHSH and CDR2 as LQKENI. CDR3 coding DNA: TGTGCCAGCTCACCGGACAGGGGGCTCGACACTGAAGCTTTCTTT. Protein product: CASSPDRGLDTEAFF. The complete variable domain, with remaining parts taken from reference TRBV18 and TRBJ1-1, reads NAGVMQNPRHLVRRRGQEARLRCSPMKGHSHVYWYRQLPEEGLKFMVYLQKENIIDESGMPKERFSAEFPKEGPSILRIQQVVRGDSAAYFCASSPDRGLDTEAFFGQGTRLTVV.

This clone was seen just once. V is TRBV19 and J is TRBJ2-5, with TRBD1 matching 7 bases. With V trimmed by 10 bases and J by 4 bases, 9 bases remained unmatched. The germline V gene encodes CDR1 LNHDA and CDR2 SQIVND (reference sequence). The CDR3 is 13 amino acids. DNA for the CDR3: TGTGCCACTTCAGCACGACAGGGAGAGACCCAGTACTTC. Encoded protein: CATSARQGETQYF.

V gene TRBV27 combines with J gene TRBJ2-1, with TRBD1 as a possible D gene (5 bases). Germline-derived CDR1 and CDR2 are MNHEY and SMNVEV (reference sequence). Trimming stripped 5 bases from V and 3 bases from J, with 17 bases between. CDR3 length: 16 residues. CDR3 loop: CASSRRQGRDYNEQFF. The CDR3 DNA follows: TGTGCCAGCAGTAGAAGGCAGGGCAGGGACTACAATGAGCAGTTCTTC.

The J gene is TRBJ2-6, the V gene TRBV6-5, with a weak D call TRBD1 (6 bases). The CDR3 sequence is 14 residues long. The germline V gene encodes CDR1 MNHEY and CDR2 SVGAGI. CDR3 bases: TGTGACCGACAGGCAAACTCTGGGGCCAACGTCCTGACTTTC. This encodes CDRQANSGANVLTF.

This chain joins TRBV12-3 or TRBV12-4 and TRBJ1-2; D gene uncertain. Trimming took off 6 bases at V and 8 bases at J, with 13 bases between the two ends. The length of the CDR3 is 12 residues. The CDR3 DNA follows: TGTGCCAGCAGCCCCAGCGGGGAAGGCTACACCTTC. Protein sequence: CASSPSGEGYTF.

The chain uses TRBV28 and TRBJ2-1; D call uncertain. The CDR3 has 13 residues. Germline-derived CDR1 and CDR2 are MDHEN and SYDVKM. V was pared by 5 bases and J by 7 bases, with 12 bases between. The CDR3 protein is CASSPRPANEQFF. CDR3 sequence (DNA): TGTGCCAGCAGTCCAAGACCAGCTAATGAGCAGTTCTTC.

J is TRBJ2-1 and V is TRBV18, with D perhaps TRBD2 (6 bases). The CDR3 is made up of 14 amino acids. Germline V lookup: CDR1 KGHSH, CDR2 LQKENI. The germline V and J ends were trimmed by 6 bases and 5 bases, with 14 bases remaining between them. CDR3 nucleotides: TGTGCCAGCTCGGGGGGTTTGGCTGACAATGAGCAGTTCTTC. Translation: CASSGGLADNEQFF.